Sequencing of this T cell receptor (beta chain) was carried out in a study of blood T cell repertoires in COVID-19. Study-wide background: Sites in the United States, Italy and Spain provided acute and convalescent COVID-19 samples.

This clone is a singleton in its sample. Under the authors' procedure: Scientists estimated how many nucleated cells there were by amplifying reference gene primers. TCRdb keeps only in-frame clones here, not all; method: immunoSEQ multiplex PCR. That table gives V, J and clone size, and the DNA gave D and trimming. The data show fewer than 50,000 clones, around three quarters seen once. The CDR3 is 14 residues long. The V and J ends lost 10 bases and 4 bases respectively, with 17 bases between them. Germline loops: CDR1 MGHDK, CDR2 SYGVNS. V usage is TRBV25-1 and J usage is TRBJ1-3, with D unresolved. This receptor was taken from a man aged 80 or over with active or convalescent COVID-19. What was sequenced was peripheral blood. The CDR3 reads CATTDWGIGNTIYF. The CDR3 bases are TGTGCCACTACGGACTGGGGAATAGGAAACACCATATATTTT. Full variable domain (remainder filled in from reference TRBV25-1 and TRBJ1-3): EADIYQTPRYLVIGTGKKITLECSQTMGHDKMYWYQQDPGMELHLIHYSYGVNSTEKGDLSSESTVSRIRTEHFPLTLESARPSHTSQYLCATTDWGIGNTIYFGEGSWLTVV.